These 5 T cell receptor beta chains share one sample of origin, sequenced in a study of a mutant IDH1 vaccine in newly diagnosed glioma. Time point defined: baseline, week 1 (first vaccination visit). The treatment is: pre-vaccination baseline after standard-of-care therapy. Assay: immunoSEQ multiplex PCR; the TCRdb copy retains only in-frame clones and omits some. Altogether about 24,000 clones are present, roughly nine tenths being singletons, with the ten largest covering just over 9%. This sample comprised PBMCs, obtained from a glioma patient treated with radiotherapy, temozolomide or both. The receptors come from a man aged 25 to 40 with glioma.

CDR3 protein: CASGQGETEAFF. The CDR3 DNA sequence: TGTGCCAGCGGACAGGGAGAGACTGAAGCTTTCTTT. V usage is TRBV19 and J usage is TRBJ1-1; 8 nucleotides agree with TRBD1. Germline V lookup: CDR1 LNHDA, CDR2 SQIVND (reference sequence). V dropped 9 bases and J dropped 5; count of bases not matched to a gene: 5. This CDR3 comprises 12 residues.

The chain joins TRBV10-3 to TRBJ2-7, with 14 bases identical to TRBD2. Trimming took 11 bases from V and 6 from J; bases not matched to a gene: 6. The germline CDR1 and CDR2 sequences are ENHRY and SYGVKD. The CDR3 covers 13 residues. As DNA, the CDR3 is TGTGCCCTGCCGGGACTAGCGGGAGCCGAGCAGTACTTC. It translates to CALPGLAGAEQYF.

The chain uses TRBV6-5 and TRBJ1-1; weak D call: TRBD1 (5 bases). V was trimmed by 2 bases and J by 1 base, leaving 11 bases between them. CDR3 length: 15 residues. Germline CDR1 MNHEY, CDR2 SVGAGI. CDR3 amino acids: CASSYLPGQNTEAFF. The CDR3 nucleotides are TGTGCCAGCAGTTACCTTCCAGGGCAGAACACTGAAGCTTTCTTT.

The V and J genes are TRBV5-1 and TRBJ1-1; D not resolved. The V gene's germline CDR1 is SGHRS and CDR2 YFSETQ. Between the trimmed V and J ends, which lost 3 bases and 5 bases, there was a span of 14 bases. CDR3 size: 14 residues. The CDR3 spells CASSSQNRETEAFF. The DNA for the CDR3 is TGCGCCAGCAGCTCACAGAACAGAGAAACTGAAGCTTTCTTT.

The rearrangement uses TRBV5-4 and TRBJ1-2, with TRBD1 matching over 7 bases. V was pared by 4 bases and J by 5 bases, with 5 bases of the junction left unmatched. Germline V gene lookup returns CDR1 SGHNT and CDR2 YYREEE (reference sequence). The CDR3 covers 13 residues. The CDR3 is CASSRTGSYGYTF. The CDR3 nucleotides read TGTGCCAGCAGCAGGACAGGTAGTTATGGCTACACCTTC.